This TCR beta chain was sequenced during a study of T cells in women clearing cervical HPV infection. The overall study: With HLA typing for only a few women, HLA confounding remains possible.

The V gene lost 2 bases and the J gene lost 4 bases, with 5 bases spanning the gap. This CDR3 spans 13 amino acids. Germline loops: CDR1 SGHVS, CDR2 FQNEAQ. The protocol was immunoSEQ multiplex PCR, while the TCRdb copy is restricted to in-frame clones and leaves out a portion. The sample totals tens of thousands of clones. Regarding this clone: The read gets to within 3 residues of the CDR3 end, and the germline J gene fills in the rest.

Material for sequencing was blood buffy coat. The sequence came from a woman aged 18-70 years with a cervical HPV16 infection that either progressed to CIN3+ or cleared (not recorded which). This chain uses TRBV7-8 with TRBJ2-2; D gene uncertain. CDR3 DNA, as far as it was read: TGTGCCAGCAGCTTATCCGGCACCGGGGAG. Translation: CASSLSGTGE. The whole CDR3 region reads CASSLSGTGELFF.